This T cell receptor beta chain was recovered during a study of CD8 T cells in Susac syndrome. Findings and caveats of the study: The authors found no clonal expansion in Susac syndrome CD4+ T cell repertoires.

About this clonotype: Its target is not known.

The RNA, 0.5 to 1 ug, was put through reverse transcription using random hexamers. TCR beta CDR3 was amplified by immunoSEQ covering 54 Vbeta and 13 Jbeta. TCRdb ran MiXCR on the immunoSEQ multiplex PCR reads and lists one entry per CDR3 protein. The sample has about 200,000 distinct CDR3 sequences, over 75% seen once; the top ten hold 0.087%. Germline V gene sequence: CDR1 MNHEY, CDR2 SMNVEV (reference sequence). The length of the CDR3 is 15 residues. Trimming shortened V by 4 bases and J by 6 bases, and 18 bases separated the two germline ends. The sequencing sample was made of CD4+ T cells from PBMCs. The chain uses TRBV27 and TRBJ1-1; D possibly corresponds to TRBD1 (5 bases). The sequence came from a human donor with Susac syndrome. The CDR3 DNA is TGTGCCAGCAGTTCCCCCTTAACAGGTCGGGCTGAAGCTTTCTTT. It is translated as CASSSPLTGRAEAFF.